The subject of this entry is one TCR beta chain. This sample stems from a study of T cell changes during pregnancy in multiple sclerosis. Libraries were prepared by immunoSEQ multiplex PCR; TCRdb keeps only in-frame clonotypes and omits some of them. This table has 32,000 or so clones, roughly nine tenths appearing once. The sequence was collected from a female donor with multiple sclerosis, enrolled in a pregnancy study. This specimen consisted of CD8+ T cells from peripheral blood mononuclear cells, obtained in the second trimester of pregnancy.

This CDR3 reads CASSTPRGKSNQPQHF. CDR3 nucleotides: TGTGCCAGCAGTACACCCAGGGGGAAGAGCAATCAGCCCCAGCATTTT. The chain combines TRBV2 with TRBJ1-5, with TRBD1 identical over 7 bases. Germline V lookup: CDR1 SNHLY, CDR2 FYNNEI. CDR3 length equals 16 residues. Trimming cost V 5 bases and J 1 base; bases outside gene matches: 8.